These 27 T cell receptor beta chains were sequenced from one sample in a study of blood T cell repertoires in COVID-19. Generated by immunoSEQ multiplex PCR, the TCRdb table keeps only in-frame clones and is missing some. Among about 130,000 clones listed, less than 85% were seen once. Sequenced sample: peripheral blood. The receptors were gathered from a woman aged 55-70 years with acute or convalescent COVID-19.

V usage is TRBV5-4 and J usage is TRBJ2-5, with 11 positions matching TRBD2. After removal of 1 base from V and 5 bases from J, the junction contained 7 bases not matched to a gene. Germline CDR1 is SGHNT and CDR2 is YYREEE (reference sequence). The CDR3 consists of 16 residues. DNA of the CDR3: TGTGCCAGCAGCTTGATAGGTAGCGGGGGGGCCGAGACCCAGTACTTC. It translates to CASSLIGSGGAETQYF. The entire variable domain, with the rest obtained from reference TRBV5-4 and TRBJ2-5, is as follows: ETGVTQSPTHLIKTRGQQVTLRCSSQSGHNTVSWYQQALGQGPQFIFQYYREEENGRGNFPPRFSGLQFPNYSSELNVNALELDDSALYLCASSLIGSGGAETQYFGPGTRLLVL.

The chain combines TRBV3-1 (or the pseudogene TRBV3-2) with TRBJ2-7, with 9 positions matching TRBD2. With V trimmed by 0 bases and J by 3 bases, 3 bases remained unmatched. The CDR3 totals 15 residues. Germline CDR1 reads LGHDT; CDR2 reads YNNKEL (reference sequence). The CDR3 sequence is CASSQEVRGGYEQYF. As DNA, the CDR3 is TGTGCCAGCAGCCAAGAGGTGCGGGGGGGCTACGAGCAGTACTTC.

The chain recombines TRBV3-1 (or the pseudogene TRBV3-2) with TRBJ1-6, with 7 bases aligning to TRBD1. V was clipped by 4 bases and J by 11 bases; unmatched bases: 5. This CDR3 is built from 13 residues. Germline CDR1 is LGHDT and CDR2 is YNNKEL (reference sequence). CDR3 nucleotide sequence: TGTGCCAGCAGCCCACGCCAGGGGGCACCCCTCCACTTT. Translation: CASSPRQGAPLHF.

The V gene is TRBV19, the J gene TRBJ1-2; 9 bases map to TRBD1. Germline lookup yields CDR1 LNHDA and CDR2 SQIVND (reference sequence). The CDR3 spans 15 residues. V gave up 5 bases and J gave up 8 bases; unmatched junction bases: 12. CDR3 in amino acids: CASSPRDREGTGYTF. The CDR3 region has the DNA TGTGCCAGTAGTCCCCGGGACAGGGAAGGGACAGGCTACACCTTC.

This rearrangement joins TRBV10-3 to TRBJ1-2, with 8 nucleotides matching TRBD1. With 11 bases clipped from V and 4 bases from J, the junction kept 18 bases outside the gene matches. This CDR3 is 16 amino acids long. Germline loops: CDR1 ENHRY, CDR2 SYGVKD. This CDR3 is CAARNSGGAGVYGYTF. CDR3 in DNA: TGTGCCGCGCGTAATTCAGGGGGCGCGGGGGTCTATGGCTACACCTTC.

The V call is TRBV21-1, the J call TRBJ1-3; the table names TRBD1, a call not compared with the DNA. TRBV21-1 is labeled a pseudogene. The CDR3 covers 17 residues. Here the CDR3 DNA reads TGTGCCAGCAGCAAAGCGAGTCTACAGGGTTTATTAAACACCATATATTTT. It specifies CASSKASLQGLLNTIYF.

The chain employs TRBV19 and TRBJ1-2, with unresolved D. There are 14 residues in the CDR3. V was cut by 3 bases and J by 0 bases, with 8 bases left in between. Germline loops: CDR1 LNHDA, CDR2 SQIVND (reference sequence). CDR3 sequence: CASSIQDSNYGYTF. The CDR3 DNA reads as TGTGCCAGTAGTATCCAGGACTCTAACTATGGCTACACCTTC. The full variable domain, its missing parts supplied by reference TRBV19 and TRBJ1-2, is DGGITQSPKYLFRKEGQNVTLSCEQNLNHDAMYWYRQDPGQGLRLIYYSQIVNDFQKGDIAEGYSVSREKKESFPLTVTSAQKNPTAFYLCASSIQDSNYGYTFGSGTRLTVV.

This chain joins TRBV5-1 and TRBJ2-7, with a tentative D call TRBD1 (5 bases). V gave up 4 bases and J gave up 3 bases, with 11 bases separating them. Germline-derived CDR1 and CDR2 are SGHRS and YFSETQ. This CDR3 has 13 amino acids. As DNA, the CDR3 is TGCGCCAGCAGCCAGAGACAGAGCTACGAGCAGTACTTC. Translation: CASSQRQSYEQYF.

The chain employs TRBV12-3 or TRBV12-4 and TRBJ1-5; D is undetermined. Deletions cut 2 bases from V and 9 bases from J, with 5 bases between. The CDR3 length is 11 residues. CDR3 loop: CASSLLGPQHF. The CDR3 region has the DNA TGTGCCAGCAGTTTACTCGGGCCCCAGCATTTT.

The genes are TRBV24-1 and TRBJ1-2; 7 bases map to TRBD1. Trimming at V came to 3 bases and at J to 6 bases, leaving 9 bases not matched to a gene. This CDR3 has 15 residues. Per germline, CDR1 KGHDR and CDR2 SFDVKD. CDR3 in DNA: TGTGCCACCAGTGATGTGAACAGGGGAAGAAATGGCTACACCTTC. Protein sequence: CATSDVNRGRNGYTF.

The rearrangement links TRBV19 to TRBJ2-2; maybe TRBD2 (5 bases). Deletions cut 5 bases from V and 7 bases from J, with 11 bases between. CDR1 and CDR2 from the germline V gene are LNHDA and SQIVND (reference sequence). This CDR3 has 13 amino acids. Here the CDR3 reads CASSLGLGGELFF. DNA for the CDR3: TGTGCCAGTAGTCTCGGACTGGGCGGGGAGCTGTTTTTT.

The rearrangement links TRBV10-2 to TRBJ2-7; D perhaps matches TRBD2 (5 bases). Germline V CDR1 and CDR2: WSHSY, SAAADI. CDR3 size: 14 residues. Trimming removed 1 base at V and 2 bases at J, with 9 bases between. CDR3 coding DNA: TGCGCCAGCAGTGAGTTGACGAGGGCCTACGAGCAGTACTTC. Protein: CASSELTRAYEQYF.

The chain joins TRBV7-9 to TRBJ1-4; D is possibly TRBD1 (5 bases). The CDR3 loop spans 15 amino acids. CDR1 is SEHNR and CDR2 is FQNEAQ in the germline V gene (reference sequence). V was shortened by 5 bases and J by 7 bases, with 17 bases between the two germline ends. The CDR3 loop reads CASSPGGGSREKLFF. The CDR3 nucleotides read TGTGCCAGCAGCCCTGGGGGAGGCTCGCGTGAAAAACTGTTTTTT. Looking up the rest from reference TRBV7-9 and TRBJ1-4 gives the full variable domain: DTGVSQNPRHKITKRGQNVTFRCDPISEHNRLYWYRQTLGQGPEFLTYFQNEAQLEKSRLLSDRFSAERPKGSFSTLEIQRTEQGDSAMYLCASSPGGGSREKLFFGSGTQLSVL.

This clone was seen only a few times. The chain joins TRBV3-1 (or the pseudogene TRBV3-2) to TRBJ2-2; TRBD1 aligns across 8 bases. This CDR3 contains 15 residues. Germline V gene data show CDR1 as LGHDT and CDR2 as YNNKEL (reference sequence). Unmatched junction bases numbered 12, after V lost 8 bases and J lost 7 bases. CDR3 loop: CASEGQGGYSGELFF. As DNA, the CDR3 is TGTGCCAGCGAAGGACAGGGAGGTTATAGCGGGGAGCTGTTTTTT.

The chain recombines TRBV3-1 (or the pseudogene TRBV3-2) with TRBJ1-1; the D is unclear. CDR1 and CDR2 (germline): LGHDT, YNNKEL (reference sequence). This CDR3 comprises 14 residues. V was trimmed by 1 base and J by 2 bases, leaving 8 bases between them. CDR3 amino acids: CASSQGEINTEAFF. The CDR3, as DNA: TGTGCCAGCAGCCAAGGTGAGATTAACACTGAAGCTTTCTTT.

This chain links TRBV7-9 with TRBJ2-3, with 7 nucleotides matching TRBD1. The germline CDR1 and CDR2 sequences are SEHNR and FQNEAQ (reference sequence). The length of the CDR3 is 15 residues. V lost 3 bases, J lost 2 bases, and 5 bases stayed unmatched. The CDR3 DNA sequence: TGTGCCAGCAGCTTGGGGACAGCGGCCACAGATACGCAGTATTTT. Its translation is CASSLGTAATDTQYF.

The gene calls are TRBV6-5 and TRBJ2-7, with a weak D call TRBD2 (5 bases). Germline values: CDR1 MNHEY, CDR2 SVGAGI. The CDR3 contains 14 residues. V lost 5 bases, J lost 4 bases, and 15 bases lay in between. CDR3 nucleotide sequence: TGTGCCAGCAGTCCGATGGGCGGGCCATACGAGCAGTACTTC. It translates to CASSPMGGPYEQYF.

As concerns this clone: The junction does not match germline at one end; this may be a read error. The chain joins TRBV27 to TRBJ2-5, with D tentatively TRBD1 (6 bases). Germline V CDR1 and CDR2: MNHEY, SMNVEV (reference sequence). The CDR3 covers 11 residues. CDR3 residues: CVDSPQETQYF. CDR3 bases: TGCGTGGACAGCCCTCAAGAGACCCAGTACTTC.

The DNA of the CDR3 is TGTGCCAGCAGCGCTGGGACTAGCGGGGGGGCCGCATATTTT. Translated, it gives CASSAGTSGGAAYF. The chain carries TRBV3-1 (or the pseudogene TRBV3-2) and TRBJ2-3; 16 positions agree with TRBD2. This CDR3 has 14 amino acids. The germline CDR1 and CDR2 sequences are LGHDT and YNNKEL (reference sequence). J was trimmed by 15 bases and V by 5 bases; bases with no gene match: 8.

V usage is TRBV6-5 and J usage is TRBJ1-1; no clear D gene. V was shortened by 8 bases and J by 4 bases, with 14 bases between the two germline ends. The CDR3 sequence is 13 residues long. The germline CDR1 and CDR2 sequences are MNHEY and SVGAGI. Here the CDR3 reads CASRVDGSTEAFF. In DNA form, the CDR3 reads TGTGCCAGCCGAGTAGACGGGAGCACTGAAGCTTTCTTT.

The CDR3 is CAWSRPDISYNEQFF. CDR3 coding DNA: TGTGCCTGGAGCCGACCGGACATTTCCTACAATGAGCAGTTCTTC. The J gene is TRBJ2-1, the V gene TRBV30; TRBD1 might be the D (5 bases). Germline CDR1 and CDR2: GTSNPN and SVGIG (reference sequence). Trimming shortened V by 3 bases and J by 1 base, and 13 bases separated the two germline ends. The CDR3 totals 15 residues.

This clone was counted once. This sample also contains other DNA sequences that code for the same CDR3. The V gene is TRBV5-6, the J gene TRBJ1-2; D is unresolved. There are 13 residues in the CDR3. The germline V and J ends were trimmed by 2 bases and 3 bases, with 8 bases remaining between them. Germline lookup yields CDR1 SGHDT and CDR2 YYEEEE. CDR3 residues: CASSLGGYYGYTF. The CDR3 coding sequence is TGTGCCAGCAGCTTAGGAGGGTACTATGGCTACACCTTC.

The V gene is TRBV25-1, the J gene TRBJ2-2; D is perhaps TRBD1 (5 bases). V gave up 5 bases and J gave up 3 bases, with 10 bases separating them. Germline assignment: CDR1 MGHDK and CDR2 SYGVNS. This CDR3 is 14 amino acids long. The CDR3 DNA is TGTGCCAGCAGTTCTGGGGCGGACACCGGGGAGCTGTTTTTT. As protein: CASSSGADTGELFF. Drawing the rest from reference TRBV25-1 and TRBJ2-2, the complete variable domain is EADIYQTPRYLVIGTGKKITLECSQTMGHDKMYWYQQDPGMELHLIHYSYGVNSTEKGDLSSESTVSRIRTEHFPLTLESARPSHTSQYLCASSSGADTGELFFGEGSRLTVL.

This clone was counted once. This chain connects TRBV5-1 to TRBJ1-4, with 7 positions matching TRBD1. The germline CDR1 and CDR2 sequences are SGHRS and YFSETQ. V dropped 2 bases and J dropped 7; count of bases not matched to a gene: 8. CDR3 size: 15 residues. CDR3: CASSLLQGMGEKLFF. The CDR3 region has the DNA TGCGCCAGCAGCTTACTACAGGGGATGGGTGAAAAACTGTTTTTT. Drawing the rest from reference TRBV5-1 and TRBJ1-4, the complete variable domain is KAGVTQTPRYLIKTRGQQVTLSCSPISGHRSVSWYQQTPGQGLQFLFEYFSETQRNKGNFPGRFSGRQFSNSRSEMNVSTLELGDSALYLCASSLLQGMGEKLFFGSGTQLSVL.

This rearrangement joins TRBV5-4 to TRBJ2-7, with D perhaps matching TRBD1 (6 bases). The CDR3 covers 15 residues. Germline V gene lookup returns CDR1 SGHNT and CDR2 YYREEE (reference sequence). Deletions cut 4 bases from V and 4 bases from J, with 18 bases between. CDR3 protein: CASSPGGGHEYEQYF. CDR3 coding DNA: TGTGCCAGCAGCCCGGGTGGGGGACACGAATACGAGCAGTACTTC. The full variable domain, rest sourced from reference TRBV5-4 and TRBJ2-7, is ETGVTQSPTHLIKTRGQQVTLRCSSQSGHNTVSWYQQALGQGPQFIFQYYREEENGRGNFPPRFSGLQFPNYSSELNVNALELDDSALYLCASSPGGGHEYEQYFGPGTRLTVT.

The V and J genes are TRBV2 and TRBJ1-2; D is possibly TRBD1 (6 bases). In germline, CDR1 is SNHLY, CDR2 FYNNEI. This CDR3 is 14 amino acids long. V lost 10 bases and J lost 1, with 16 bases in between. The CDR3 DNA is TGTGCCACCCGACAGGCACAACTTAACTATGGCTACACCTTC. Translated: CATRQAQLNYGYTF.

This chain links TRBV6-5 with TRBJ1-1; TRBD1 might be the D (5 bases). Trimming cost V 7 bases and J 13 bases, with 19 bases left between them. The CDR3 contains 12 residues. CDR1 is MNHEY, CDR2 SVGAGI, per germline. The CDR3 here is CASTSGGASRFF. The CDR3 DNA follows: TGTGCCAGCACCTCCGGGGGAGCAAGTCGTTTCTTT.